This entry features one T cell receptor (beta chain) sequence. As yet, its antigen is unknown. CEF-cultured naive and memory CD4+ T cell DNA got survey-level sequencing. The method was immunoSEQ multiplex PCR; TCRdb's version includes in-frame clones alone and lacks a portion of them. There are about 36,000 clones in the sample; 77% occur only once, and roughly 21% lies in the top ten. The data are from a study of CD4 T cells in relation to SARS-CoV-2 and coronaviruses. Study-wide findings and caveats: About 65% of donors had memory CD4+ clonotypes crossrecognizing SARS-CoV-2 and common cold coronavirus spike. Samples before the pandemic and after infection were not matched within any donor.

Per the germline V gene, CDR1 is LNHDA and CDR2 is SQIVND (reference sequence). This CDR3 is 15 amino acids long. V was shortened by 1 base and J by 1 base, with 5 bases between the two germline ends. The rearrangement joins TRBV19 to TRBJ2-6; D is ambiguous. The sequenced sample was memory CD4+ T cells from PBMCs, cultured in vitro. The clonotype originates from an adult with COVID-19. This CDR3 reads CASSIGASGANVLTF. The CDR3 region has the DNA TGTGCCAGTAGTATAGGAGCTTCTGGGGCCAACGTCCTGACTTTC. The full variable domain, completed using reference TRBV19 and TRBJ2-6, is DGGITQSPKYLFRKEGQNVTLSCEQNLNHDAMYWYRQDPGQGLRLIYYSQIVNDFQKGDIAEGYSVSREKKESFPLTVTSAQKNPTAFYLCASSIGASGANVLTFGAGSRLTVL.